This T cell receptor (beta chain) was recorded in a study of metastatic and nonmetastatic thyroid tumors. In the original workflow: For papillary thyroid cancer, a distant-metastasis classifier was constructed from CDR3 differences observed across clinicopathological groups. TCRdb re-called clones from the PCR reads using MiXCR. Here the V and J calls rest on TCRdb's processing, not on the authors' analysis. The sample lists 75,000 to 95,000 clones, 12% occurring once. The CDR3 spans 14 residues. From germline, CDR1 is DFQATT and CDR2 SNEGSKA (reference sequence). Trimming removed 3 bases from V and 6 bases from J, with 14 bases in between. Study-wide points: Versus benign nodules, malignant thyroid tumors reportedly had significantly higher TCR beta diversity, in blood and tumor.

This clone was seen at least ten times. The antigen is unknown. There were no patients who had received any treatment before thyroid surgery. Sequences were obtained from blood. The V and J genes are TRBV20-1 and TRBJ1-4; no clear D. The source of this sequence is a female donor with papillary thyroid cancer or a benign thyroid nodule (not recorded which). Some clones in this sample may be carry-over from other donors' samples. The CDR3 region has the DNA TGCAGTGCTAGCAGACTAGGTTCTCATGAAAAACTGTTTTTT. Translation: CSASRLGSHEKLFF.